This T cell receptor (beta chain) stems from a study of blood T cell repertoires in COVID-19. On the study more broadly: Collection of acute and convalescent COVID-19 samples took place in the United States, Italy and Spain. PBMCs, B-cell-depleted T cells, or T cells provided the cDNA or gDNA that made up the material.

Per the original data handling: Estimates of nucleated cell counts were drawn from the amplification of reference gene primers. Assay used: immunoSEQ multiplex PCR; TCRdb lists only in-frame clones, some missing. D and trimming come from the DNA, and the V and J calls and clone size come from that table. The data contain tens of thousands of clones, over 75% of them singletons. The sequenced sample consisted of peripheral blood. This receptor was obtained from a human donor in a cohort sampled during active COVID-19.

The CDR3 nucleotides read TGCGCCAGCAGCCAAGTTATTCTAAGGACAGGGAGCATCTACGAGCAGTACTTC. This translates into CASSQVILRTGSIYEQYF. The chain is built from TRBV4-1 and TRBJ2-7; TRBD1 aligns across 8 bases. The germline gives CDR1 MGHRA, CDR2 YSYEKL. V lost 1 base to trimming and J lost 3 bases; unmatched junction nucleotides: 14. The CDR3 consists of 18 residues.